Below are 9 T cell receptor beta chains sequenced from a single sample in a study of shared clonotypes between healthy human individuals. Libraries were prepared by immunoSEQ multiplex PCR; TCRdb keeps only in-frame clonotypes and omits some of them. The profile shows 800,000 to 950,000 clones, about 96% of them singletons. Only CD45RO-negative cells positively selected for CCR7 counted as naive CD8 cells, so terminally differentiated effector memory CD45RA+ cells were excluded. Sequences were obtained from naive CD8+ T cells sorted from blood. The receptors originated from a man aged 30 to 39 in good health.

The CDR3: CATSLVGGSYEQYF. Here the CDR3 DNA reads TGTGCCACCAGCCTCGTAGGGGGGTCCTACGAGCAGTACTTC. The chain joins TRBV15 to TRBJ2-7; D is perhaps TRBD1 or TRBD2 (6 bases each). V gave up 5 bases and J gave up 1 base, with 12 bases separating them. The V gene's germline CDR1 is LNHNV and CDR2 YYDKDF (reference sequence). The CDR3 runs 14 residues. The whole variable domain, remainder taken from reference TRBV15 and TRBJ2-7, is DAMVIQNPRYQVTQFGKPVTLSCSQTLNHNVMYWYQQKSSQAPKLLFHYYDKDFNNEADTPDNFQSRRPNTSFCFLDIRSPGLGDTAMYLCATSLVGGSYEQYFGPGTRLTVT.

This rearrangement joins TRBV2 to TRBJ2-1; 8 bases fit TRBD1. V shed 7 bases and J 6 bases; nucleotides not matched to a gene: 11. The CDR3 contains 15 residues. The germline gives CDR1 SNHLY, CDR2 FYNNEI. DNA of the CDR3: TGTGCCAGCATTAAAGCGGACAGGGAAGGCAATGAGCAGTTCTTC. Residues: CASIKADREGNEQFF.

CDR3 DNA: TGTGCCATCACCCAAGGAGGGAGGGCTGAGCAGTTCTTC. Protein: CAITQGGRAEQFF. The chain recombines TRBV10-3 with TRBJ2-1; 7 nucleotides match TRBD2. Germline CDR1 reads ENHRY; CDR2 reads SYGVKD. The trim removed 7 bases at V and 9 bases at J, leaving 9 bases unmatched. The length of the CDR3 is 13 residues.

The V gene is TRBV9, the J gene TRBJ2-5, with 10 bases lining up with TRBD2. Germline-derived CDR1 and CDR2 are SGDLS and YYNGEE. The CDR3 covers 18 residues. V lost 3 bases and J lost 5; bases outside the gene matches: 16. CDR3 in amino acids: CASSGGSSLAGVWETQYF. The CDR3 DNA reads TGTGCCAGCAGCGGGGGGTCCAGTCTAGCGGGAGTCTGGGAGACCCAGTACTTC.

The gene calls are TRBV27 and TRBJ2-7; 9 bases are shared with TRBD2. Germline CDR1 and CDR2: MNHEY and SMNVEV (reference sequence). J gave up 4 bases and V 7 bases, and 11 bases lay outside the gene matches. The CDR3 totals 15 residues. CDR3 coding DNA: TGTGCCAGCATCACCGTAGCGGGAGAGCGGTACGAGCAGTACTTC. This sequence encodes CASITVAGERYEQYF.

The CDR3 region is CASSLIRERNTGELFF. The DNA for the CDR3 is TGTGCCAGCAGTTTAATCCGAGAGAGGAACACCGGGGAGCTGTTTTTT. The chain links TRBV27 to TRBJ2-2; D remains ambiguous. Germline V CDR1 and CDR2: MNHEY, SMNVEV (reference sequence). Trimming left V 2 bases short and J 1 base short, with 11 bases between. This CDR3 is 16 amino acids long.

The V call is TRBV5-4, the J call TRBJ2-2, with TRBD2 as a possible D gene (6 bases). Looked up from germline, CDR1 is SGHNT and CDR2 is YYREEE (reference sequence). Trimming removed 4 bases at V and 7 bases at J, with 14 bases between. The length of the CDR3 is 14 residues. CDR3 in amino acids: CASSLPGSGGELFF. CDR3 sequence (DNA): TGTGCCAGCAGCCTGCCCGGGAGCGGCGGGGAGCTGTTTTTT.

The chain combines TRBV7-9 with TRBJ2-7; 11 bases are shared with TRBD2. The CDR3 covers 15 residues. V was pared by 5 bases and J by 6 bases, with 9 bases of the junction left unmatched. From germline, CDR1 is SEHNR and CDR2 FQNEAQ (reference sequence). CDR3 nucleotides: TGTGCCAGCAGCGGAGAACTAGCGGGAGTGCGCGAGCAGTACTTC. This codes for CASSGELAGVREQYF.

This rearrangement joins TRBV6-1 to TRBJ1-1; unclear D gene. There are 16 residues in the CDR3. V was cut by 2 bases and J by 0 bases, with 13 bases left in between. The V gene's germline CDR1 is MNHNS and CDR2 SASEGT. The CDR3 sequence: CASSEQVTVMNTEAFF. CDR3 in DNA: TGTGCCAGCAGTGAACAAGTGACGGTTATGAACACTGAAGCTTTCTTT.